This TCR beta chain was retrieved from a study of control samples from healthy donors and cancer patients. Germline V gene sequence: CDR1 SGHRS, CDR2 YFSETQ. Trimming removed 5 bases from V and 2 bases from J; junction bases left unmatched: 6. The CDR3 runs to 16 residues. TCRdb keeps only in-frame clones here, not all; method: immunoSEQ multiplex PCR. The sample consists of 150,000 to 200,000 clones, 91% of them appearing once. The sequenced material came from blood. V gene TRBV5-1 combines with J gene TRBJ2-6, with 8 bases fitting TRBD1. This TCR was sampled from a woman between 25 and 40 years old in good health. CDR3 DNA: TGCGCCAGCAGTCTCCCAGGGGGCGCTGGGGCCAACGTCCTGACTTTC. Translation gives CASSLPGGAGANVLTF.